The 24 T cell receptor beta chains below all came from one sample that was sequenced in a study of cytomegalovirus exposure and HLA in healthy donors. TCRdb's table, derived via immunoSEQ multiplex PCR, lists solely in-frame clones and lacks some. This sample yields over 200,000 clones, of which approximately 82% are seen a single time; roughly 5.4% belongs to the top ten. The sample was PBMCs. The receptor set was obtained from a young woman in good health and CMV-seronegative.

For the CDR3, the DNA is TGTGCCAGTAGGTTGTCTACGGTGCTACAGACCGGGGAGCTGTTTTTT. This translates into CASRLSTVLQTGELFF. The J gene is TRBJ2-2, the V gene TRBV19, with unresolved D. Germline values: CDR1 LNHDA, CDR2 SQIVND (reference sequence). V was clipped by 6 bases and J by 5 bases, with 19 bases between them. The CDR3 extends over 16 amino acids.

V and J are TRBV18 and TRBJ2-2; the D gene is possibly TRBD2 (6 bases). The CDR3 covers 15 residues. The germline V gene has CDR1 KGHSH and CDR2 LQKENI. The germline V and J ends were trimmed by 4 bases and 5 bases, with 14 bases remaining between them. The CDR3 loop is CASSLRTGRTGELFF. The CDR3 DNA is TGTGCCAGCTCACTTCGGACGGGGAGGACCGGGGAGCTGTTTTTT.

A word on this clone: This same CDR3 is encoded by further DNA sequences in the sample. This chain uses TRBV7-9 with TRBJ2-7; D is uncertain. CDR1 is SEHNR, CDR2 FQNEAQ, per germline (reference sequence). The CDR3 totals 12 residues. V dropped 5 bases and J dropped 0 bases, with 5 bases sitting between them. The CDR3, as DNA: TGTGCCAGCAGCCCGAGCTCCTACGAGCAGTACTTC. Translated: CASSPSSYEQYF.

The chain recombines TRBV6-5 with TRBJ1-2; D is undetermined. Germline-derived CDR1 and CDR2 are MNHEY and SVGAGI. Trimming removed 0 bases at V and 3 bases at J, with 11 bases between. This CDR3 contains 15 residues. The CDR3 spells CASSYSLFGYYGYTF. DNA of the CDR3: TGTGCCAGCAGTTACTCGCTTTTCGGTTACTATGGCTACACCTTC.

The chain employs TRBV6-5 and TRBJ1-3, with D unclear. Germline assignment: CDR1 MNHEY and CDR2 SVGAGI. The CDR3 length is 15 residues. The V gene lost 6 bases and the J gene lost 0 bases, with 12 bases spanning the gap. CDR3 residues: CASRTSGGSGNTIYF. CDR3 DNA sequence: TGTGCCAGCAGGACAAGTGGAGGCTCTGGAAACACCATATATTTT.

The V call is TRBV9, the J call TRBJ2-7; 7 bases align to TRBD2. There are 13 residues in the CDR3. Germline CDR1 reads SGDLS; CDR2 reads YYNGEE. With V trimmed by 4 bases and J by 4 bases, 5 bases remained unmatched. In DNA form, the CDR3 reads TGTGCCAGCAGCCCCGGGGGGTTTTACGAGCAGTACTTC. It specifies CASSPGGFYEQYF. The variable domain in full, with the rest retrieved from reference TRBV9 and TRBJ2-7, is DSGVTQTPKHLITATGQRVTLRCSPRSGDLSVYWYQQSLDQGLQFLIQYYNGEERAKGNILERFSAQQFPDLHSELNLSSLELGDSALYFCASSPGGFYEQYFGPGTRLTVT.

The gene calls are TRBV1 and TRBJ2-7; the listed D gene, TRBD1, was not tested against the DNA. TRBV1 constitutes a pseudogene. This CDR3 comprises 20 residues. CDR3 coding DNA: TGCACCAGCAGCTTTGGTGAGGTCCAGGCCGCCAGACCAGGGTCCTCCGAGCAGTACTTC. Encoded protein: CTSSFGEVQAARPGSSEQYF.

This rearrangement joins TRBV10-1 to TRBJ2-2, with unresolved D. Germline V gene lookup returns CDR1 WNHNN and CDR2 SYGVQD (reference sequence). The CDR3 runs to 12 residues. Deletions cut 8 bases from V and 5 bases from J, with 9 bases between. The CDR3 DNA reads as TGCGCCAGCGCCAAGCATACCGGGGAGCTGTTTTTT. Amino acids: CASAKHTGELFF.

The genes are TRBV6-5 and TRBJ2-7; D might be TRBD2 (6 bases). Between the trimmed V and J ends, which lost 6 bases and 3 bases, there was a span of 18 bases. Germline V lookup: CDR1 MNHEY, CDR2 SVGAGI. CDR3 length: 15 residues. In nucleotides, the CDR3 is TGTGCCAGCAGAGCGACCGGGACGGGAGACTACGAGCAGTACTTC. Protein: CASRATGTGDYEQYF.

The chain carries TRBV4-1 and TRBJ1-1; 8 positions agree with TRBD1. The CDR3 totals 15 residues. Trimming took 2 bases from V and 1 from J; bases not matched to a gene: 3. The germline CDR1 and CDR2 sequences are MGHRA and YSYEKL. The CDR3 spells CASSQPGQGNTEAFF. CDR3 sequence (DNA): TGCGCCAGCAGCCAACCCGGACAGGGGAACACTGAAGCTTTCTTT.

The rearrangement joins TRBV12-5 to TRBJ1-1; the D is unclear. The germline CDR1 and CDR2 sequences are LGHNT and FRNRAP. Deletions cut 2 bases from V and 3 bases from J, with 7 bases between. This CDR3 spans 13 amino acids. The CDR3 loop reads CASGLSVDTEAFF. Written as DNA, the CDR3 is TGTGCTAGTGGTTTGTCTGTGGACACTGAAGCTTTCTTT.

Only one count was recorded for this clone. V and J are TRBV5-4 and TRBJ2-3; the match to TRBD1 covers 11 bases. This CDR3 comprises 15 residues. V lost 5 bases and J lost 2; bases outside the gene matches: 4. Germline V gene lookup returns CDR1 SGHNT and CDR2 YYREEE (reference sequence). The CDR3 nucleotides are TGTGCCAGCAGACCCGGACAGGGGGCCACAGATACGCAGTATTTT. The encoded protein is CASRPGQGATDTQYF.

This clone was seen just once. The V call is TRBV5-1, the J call TRBJ1-1, with TRBD1 identical over 7 bases. From germline, CDR1 is SGHRS and CDR2 YFSETQ. This CDR3 has 13 residues. V was pared by 4 bases and J by 9 bases, with 9 bases of the junction left unmatched. CDR3 loop: CASSPAPGQKAFF. The CDR3, as DNA: TGCGCCAGCAGCCCAGCGCCGGGACAGAAAGCTTTCTTT.

This chain joins TRBV7-8 and TRBJ2-7; D not resolved. The CDR3 totals 12 residues. Looked up from germline, CDR1 is SGHVS and CDR2 is FQNEAQ. Trimming took off 2 bases at V and 5 bases at J, with 7 bases between the two ends. The CDR3 reads CASSLPRHEQYF. In DNA form, the CDR3 reads TGTGCCAGCAGCTTACCCCGCCACGAGCAGTACTTC.

This chain links TRBV5-6 with TRBJ1-2; no clear D gene. The germline gives CDR1 SGHDT, CDR2 YYEEEE. This CDR3 contains 13 residues. Between the trimmed V and J ends, which lost 2 bases and 4 bases, there was a span of 9 bases. The chain's CDR3 is CASSFRVLYGYTF. The CDR3 bases are TGTGCCAGCAGCTTCCGGGTCCTCTATGGCTACACCTTC.

This sequence joins TRBV28 and TRBJ1-2; D gene unclear. The V gene lost 6 bases and the J gene lost 5 bases, with 7 bases spanning the gap. Germline V gene lookup returns CDR1 MDHEN and CDR2 SYDVKM. There are 11 residues in the CDR3. CDR3 coding DNA: TGTGCCAGCAGATACGAGTATGGCTACACCTTC. Protein product: CASRYEYGYTF.

V and J are TRBV6-1 and TRBJ2-5, with D maybe TRBD2 (6 bases). The germline V gene encodes CDR1 MNHNS and CDR2 SASEGT. This CDR3 spans 15 amino acids. Trimming cost V 3 bases and J 3 bases, with 14 bases left between them. The CDR3 spells CASSDGLATKETQYF. DNA of the CDR3: TGTGCCAGCAGTGACGGGCTAGCGACAAAAGAGACCCAGTACTTC.

The V and J genes are TRBV19 and TRBJ2-3; 7 bases match TRBD2. This CDR3 is built from 16 residues. V shed 6 bases, J shed 2 bases, and the junction held 11 bases outside the gene matches. Germline CDR1 LNHDA, CDR2 SQIVND (reference sequence). The CDR3 nucleotides read TGTGCCAGTAGGGACCTAGCGGCTGCTACCACAGATACGCAGTATTTT. This translates into CASRDLAAATTDTQYF.

The chain has TRBV27 and TRBJ2-2; 8 nucleotides agree with TRBD1. The CDR3 runs 15 residues. The J segment lost 9 bases and the V segment lost 5 bases, leaving 11 bases of the junction unmatched. CDR1 is MNHEY and CDR2 is SMNVEV in the germline V gene (reference sequence). The CDR3 sequence is CASSPGQDPRRELFF. The CDR3, as DNA: TGTGCCAGCAGTCCGGGACAGGACCCTCGGCGGGAGCTGTTTTTT.

The chain recombines TRBV9 with TRBJ2-7; maybe TRBD1 (5 bases). Between the trimmed V and J ends, which lost 0 bases and 2 bases, there was a span of 12 bases. The CDR3 extends over 15 amino acids. The germline V gene has CDR1 SGDLS and CDR2 YYNGEE. The CDR3 loop reads CASSVGVGVTYEQYF. Written as DNA, the CDR3 is TGTGCCAGCAGCGTAGGTGTAGGGGTAACCTACGAGCAGTACTTC.

The rearrangement joins TRBV12-5 to TRBJ2-3; TRBD1 might be the D (6 bases). The V gene's germline CDR1 is LGHNT and CDR2 FRNRAP. The CDR3 is 19 amino acids. V was cut by 0 bases and J by 1 base, with 20 bases left in between. In DNA, the CDR3 is TGTGCTAGTGGTTTGGTACTTGACGGGACACCTCCTGGCACAGATACGCAGTATTTT. Translated: CASGLVLDGTPPGTDTQYF.

The chain combines TRBV5-1 with TRBJ2-5; unclear D gene. Germline V gene sequence: CDR1 SGHRS, CDR2 YFSETQ. V lost 5 bases, J lost 2 bases, and 13 bases lay in between. There are 14 residues in the CDR3. The CDR3 loop is CASRQPLQQETQYF. CDR3 in DNA: TGCGCCAGCAGACAGCCATTACAACAAGAGACCCAGTACTTC.

V usage is TRBV4-1 and J usage is TRBJ1-6; possibly TRBD1 for D (5 bases). Germline CDR1 MGHRA, CDR2 YSYEKL. V lost 4 bases to trimming and J lost 5 bases, with 21 bases between them. The CDR3 has 18 amino acids. This CDR3 reads CASSLFGGGSANNSPLHF. The CDR3, as DNA: TGCGCCAGCAGCCTGTTTGGGGGGGGGAGCGCTAATAATTCACCCCTCCACTTT.

The chain has TRBV11-2 and TRBJ2-7, with TRBD1 as a possible D gene (5 bases). From germline, CDR1 is SGHAT and CDR2 FQNNGV. Trimming shortened V by 0 bases and J by 3 bases, and 12 bases separated the two germline ends. The CDR3 loop spans 15 amino acids. This CDR3 is CASSLEAGRYYEQYF. CDR3 nucleotide sequence: TGTGCCAGCAGCTTAGAAGCAGGGCGGTACTACGAGCAGTACTTC.